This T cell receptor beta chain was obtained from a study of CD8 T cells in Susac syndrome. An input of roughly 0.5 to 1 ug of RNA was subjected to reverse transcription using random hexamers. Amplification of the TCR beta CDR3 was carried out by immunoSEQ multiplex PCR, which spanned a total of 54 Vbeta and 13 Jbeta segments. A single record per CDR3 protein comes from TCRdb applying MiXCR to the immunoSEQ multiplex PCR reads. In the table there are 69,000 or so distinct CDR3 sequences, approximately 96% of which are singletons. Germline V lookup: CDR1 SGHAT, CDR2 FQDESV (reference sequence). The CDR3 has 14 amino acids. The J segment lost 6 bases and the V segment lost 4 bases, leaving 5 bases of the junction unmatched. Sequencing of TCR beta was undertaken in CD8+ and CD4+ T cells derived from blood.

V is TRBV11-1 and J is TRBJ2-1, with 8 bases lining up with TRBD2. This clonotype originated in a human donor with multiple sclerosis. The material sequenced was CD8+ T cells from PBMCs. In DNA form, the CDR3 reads TGTGCCAGCAGCTACACTAGCGGTCCCAATGAGCAGTTCTTC. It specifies CASSYTSGPNEQFF.